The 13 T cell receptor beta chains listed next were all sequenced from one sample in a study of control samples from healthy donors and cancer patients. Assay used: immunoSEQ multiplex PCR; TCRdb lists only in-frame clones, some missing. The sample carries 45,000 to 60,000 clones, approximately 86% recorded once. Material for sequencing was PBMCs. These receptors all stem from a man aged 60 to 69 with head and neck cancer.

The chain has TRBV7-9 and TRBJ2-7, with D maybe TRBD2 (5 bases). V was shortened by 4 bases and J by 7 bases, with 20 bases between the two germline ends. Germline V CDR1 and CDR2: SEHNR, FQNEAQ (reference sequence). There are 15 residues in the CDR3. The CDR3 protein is CASSSYSGKNGEQYF. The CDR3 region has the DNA TGTGCCAGCAGCTCCTACTCCGGGAAGAACGGGGAGCAGTACTTC.

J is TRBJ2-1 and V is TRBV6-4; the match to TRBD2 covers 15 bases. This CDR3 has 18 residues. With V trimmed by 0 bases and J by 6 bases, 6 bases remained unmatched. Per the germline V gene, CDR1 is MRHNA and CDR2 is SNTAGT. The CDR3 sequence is CASSDSGLAGGIANEQFF. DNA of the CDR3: TGTGCCAGCAGTGACTCCGGACTAGCGGGAGGGATAGCCAATGAGCAGTTCTTC.

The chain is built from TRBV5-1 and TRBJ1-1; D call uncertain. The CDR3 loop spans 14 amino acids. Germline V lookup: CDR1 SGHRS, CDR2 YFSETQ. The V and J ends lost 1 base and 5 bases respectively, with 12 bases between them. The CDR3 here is CASSLTGSGTEAFF. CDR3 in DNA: TGCGCCAGCAGCTTGACTGGCAGTGGGACTGAAGCTTTCTTT.

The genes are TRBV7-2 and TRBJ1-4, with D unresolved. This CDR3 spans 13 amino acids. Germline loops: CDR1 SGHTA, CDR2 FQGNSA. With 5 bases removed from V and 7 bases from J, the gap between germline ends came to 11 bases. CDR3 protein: CASSPYVGEKLFF. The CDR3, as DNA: TGTGCCAGCAGCCCCTACGTAGGTGAAAAACTGTTTTTT.

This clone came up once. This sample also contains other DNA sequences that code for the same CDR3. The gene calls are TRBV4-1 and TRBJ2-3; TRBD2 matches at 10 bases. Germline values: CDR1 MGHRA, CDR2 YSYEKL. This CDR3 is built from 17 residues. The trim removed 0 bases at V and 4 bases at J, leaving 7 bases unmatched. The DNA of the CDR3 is TGCGCCAGCAGCCAAGAAGGAACTAGCGGGGCTTCAGATACGCAGTATTTT. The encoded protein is CASSQEGTSGASDTQYF.

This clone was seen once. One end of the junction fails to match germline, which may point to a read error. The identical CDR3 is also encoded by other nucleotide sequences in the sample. The CDR3 loop reads CASSLGVGGTNVLTF. The DNA of the CDR3 is TGCGCCAGCAGCTTGGGGGTCGGTGGGACCAACGTCTTGACTTTC. The V call is TRBV5-1, the J call TRBJ2-6; D assignment may be TRBD1 or TRBD2 (5 bases each). This CDR3 is 15 amino acids long. Germline values: CDR1 SGHRS, CDR2 YFSETQ.

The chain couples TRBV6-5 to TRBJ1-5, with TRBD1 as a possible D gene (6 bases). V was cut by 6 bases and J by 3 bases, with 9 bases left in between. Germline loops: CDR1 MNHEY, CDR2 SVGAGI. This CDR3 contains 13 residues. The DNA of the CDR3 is TGTGCCAGCAGATGGACAGCCAATCAGCCCCAGCATTTT. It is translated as CASRWTANQPQHF.

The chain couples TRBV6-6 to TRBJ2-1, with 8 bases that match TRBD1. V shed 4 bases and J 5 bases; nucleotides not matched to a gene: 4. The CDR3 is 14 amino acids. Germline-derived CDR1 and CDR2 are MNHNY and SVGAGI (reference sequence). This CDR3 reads CASSLQQGDNEQFF. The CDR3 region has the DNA TGTGCCAGCAGTTTACAACAGGGGGACAATGAGCAGTTCTTC.

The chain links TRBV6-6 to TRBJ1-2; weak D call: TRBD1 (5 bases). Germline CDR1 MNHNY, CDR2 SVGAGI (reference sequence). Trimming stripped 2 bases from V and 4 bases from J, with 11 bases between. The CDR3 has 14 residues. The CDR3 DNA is TGTGCCAGCAGTTACGGAGGGGAAAGCTATGGCTACACCTTC. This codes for CASSYGGESYGYTF.

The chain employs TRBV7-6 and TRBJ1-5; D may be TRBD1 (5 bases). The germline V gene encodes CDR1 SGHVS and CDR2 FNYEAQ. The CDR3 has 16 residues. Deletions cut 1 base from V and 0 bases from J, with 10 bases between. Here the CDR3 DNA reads TGTGCCAGCAGCTTAGGACAGCACCATAGCAATCAGCCCCAGCATTTT. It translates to CASSLGQHHSNQPQHF.

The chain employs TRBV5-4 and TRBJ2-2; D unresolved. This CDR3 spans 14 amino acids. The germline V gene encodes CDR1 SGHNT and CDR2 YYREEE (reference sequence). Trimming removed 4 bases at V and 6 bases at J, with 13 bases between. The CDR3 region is CASSTKVGPGELFF. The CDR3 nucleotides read TGTGCCAGCAGCACCAAAGTCGGCCCCGGGGAGCTGTTTTTT. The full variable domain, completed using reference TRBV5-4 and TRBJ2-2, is ETGVTQSPTHLIKTRGQQVTLRCSSQSGHNTVSWYQQALGQGPQFIFQYYREEENGRGNFPPRFSGLQFPNYSSELNVNALELDDSALYLCASSTKVGPGELFFGEGSRLTVL.

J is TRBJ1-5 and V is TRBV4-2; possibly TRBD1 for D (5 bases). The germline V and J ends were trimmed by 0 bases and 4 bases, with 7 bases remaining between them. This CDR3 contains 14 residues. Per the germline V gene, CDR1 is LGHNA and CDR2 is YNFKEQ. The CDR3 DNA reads TGTGCCAGCAGCCAAGAGTGGGGGAATCAGCCCCAGCATTTT. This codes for CASSQEWGNQPQHF.

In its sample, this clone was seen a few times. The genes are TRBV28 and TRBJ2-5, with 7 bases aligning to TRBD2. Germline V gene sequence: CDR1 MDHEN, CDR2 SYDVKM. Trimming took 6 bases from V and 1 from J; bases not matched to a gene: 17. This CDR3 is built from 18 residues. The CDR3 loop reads CASSRNAGGGIFQETQYF. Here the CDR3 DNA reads TGTGCCAGCAGCCGAAATGCCGGGGGAGGGATTTTCCAAGAGACCCAGTACTTC.